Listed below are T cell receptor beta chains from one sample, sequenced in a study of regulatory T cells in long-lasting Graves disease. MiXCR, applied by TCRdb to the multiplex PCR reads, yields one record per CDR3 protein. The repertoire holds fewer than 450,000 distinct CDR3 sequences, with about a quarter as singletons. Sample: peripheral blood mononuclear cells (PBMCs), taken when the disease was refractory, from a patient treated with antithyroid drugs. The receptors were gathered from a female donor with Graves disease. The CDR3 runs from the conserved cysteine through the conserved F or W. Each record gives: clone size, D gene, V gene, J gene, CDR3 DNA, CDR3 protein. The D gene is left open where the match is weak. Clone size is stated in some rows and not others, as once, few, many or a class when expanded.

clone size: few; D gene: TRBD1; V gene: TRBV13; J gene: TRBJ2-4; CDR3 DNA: TGTGCCAGCAGCTTAGGTATGGGACAGGGGAGGACCAAAAACATTCAGTACTTC; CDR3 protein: CASSLGMGQGRTKNIQYF
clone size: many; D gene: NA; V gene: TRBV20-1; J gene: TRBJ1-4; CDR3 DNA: TGCAGTGCTTTGACAGTTGAAAAACTGTTTTTT; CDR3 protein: CSALTVEKLFF
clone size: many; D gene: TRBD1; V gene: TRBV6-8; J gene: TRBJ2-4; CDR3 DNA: TGTGCCAGCTGCACGCTTCGGACAGGGGAGCACATTCAGTACTTC; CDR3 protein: CASCTLRTGEHIQYF
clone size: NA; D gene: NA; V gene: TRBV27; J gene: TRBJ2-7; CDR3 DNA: TGTGCCAGCAGGCCGATAACTACAGGGTCTCAGTACTTC; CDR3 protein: CASRPITTGSQYF
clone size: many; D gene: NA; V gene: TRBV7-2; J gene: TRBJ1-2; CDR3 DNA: TGTGCCAGCAGCTTTGGGGCGTACTATGGCTACACCTTC; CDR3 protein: CASSFGAYYGYTF
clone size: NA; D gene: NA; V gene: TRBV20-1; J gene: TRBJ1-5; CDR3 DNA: TGCAGTGCCAGGGGCCGTACCAATCAGCCCCAGCATTTT; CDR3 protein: CSARGRTNQPQHF
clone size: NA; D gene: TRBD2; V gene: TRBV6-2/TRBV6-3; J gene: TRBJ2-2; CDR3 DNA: TGTGCCAGCAGTTACTCGACTAGCCCCGGGGAGCTGTTTTTT; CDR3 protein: CASSYSTSPGELFF
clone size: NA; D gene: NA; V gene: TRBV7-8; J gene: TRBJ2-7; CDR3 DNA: TGTGCCAGCAGCGTTCTAGCGTGGGAGCAGTACTTC; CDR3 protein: CASSVLAWEQYF
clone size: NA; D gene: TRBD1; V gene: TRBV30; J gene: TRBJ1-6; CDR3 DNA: TGTGCCTGGAGAAAACGGGACAGGACTAATTCACCCCTCCACTTT; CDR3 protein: CAWRKRDRTNSPLHF
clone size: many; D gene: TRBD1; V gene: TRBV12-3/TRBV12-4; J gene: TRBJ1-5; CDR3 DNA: TGTGCCAGCAGTTTAACCCATGGACAGGGCAATCAGCCCCAGCATTTT; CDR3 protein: CASSLTHGQGNQPQHF
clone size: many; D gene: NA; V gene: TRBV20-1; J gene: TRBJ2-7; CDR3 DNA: TGCAGTGCTACAACCATGCTCCAAAGCTCCTACGAGCAGTACTTC; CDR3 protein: CSATTMLQSSYEQYF